This T cell receptor (beta chain) was captured by sequencing in a study of blood T cell repertoires in COVID-19. Overall study context: PBMCs, B-cell-depleted T cells, or T cells provided the cDNA or gDNA that made up the material.

Germline V gives CDR1 SEHNR, CDR2 FQNEAQ (reference sequence). With 1 base clipped from V and 5 bases from J, the junction kept 9 bases outside the gene matches. The CDR3 consists of 16 residues. As handled by the study authors: Estimation of nucleated cell counts was performed using reference gene primer amplification. Here immunoSEQ multiplex PCR was the method, and the copy in TCRdb shows in-frame clones only, minus some. V, J and clone size were drawn from that table, and D and trimming were deduced from the DNA. The profile shows 95,000 to 150,000 clones, more than 70% of them singletons. The chain joins TRBV7-9 to TRBJ2-7; 9 nucleotides line up with TRBD1. This TCR came from a human donor in a cohort sampled during active COVID-19. Sequenced input: peripheral blood. CDR3 region: CASSLGRGGQGDEQYF. CDR3 nucleotides: TGTGCCAGCAGCTTAGGGAGAGGGGGACAGGGTGACGAGCAGTACTTC.